Detailed here is one T cell receptor beta chain. Its cognate antigen is unknown. The CDR3 is made up of 13 amino acids. Germline V gives CDR1 SGHNT, CDR2 YYREEE (reference sequence). V was pared by 3 bases and J by 8 bases, with 5 bases of the junction left unmatched. This sample is drawn from a study of siplizumab effects on memory and regulatory T cells. Overall study results and limits: Assignment to unstimulated subsets succeeded for only a minor fraction of the alloreactive clones. Naive T cells apparently outstripped memory cells in diversity and seemed major alloresponse contributors.

Assay used: immunoSEQ multiplex PCR; TCRdb lists only in-frame clones, some missing. The data contain approximately 92,000 clones, about 94% of them singletons. This TCR came from a human donor in good health. The rearrangement joins TRBV5-4 to TRBJ2-1; 7 nucleotides agree with TRBD1. Sequences were obtained from non-Treg CD4+ T cells sorted from blood. The CDR3 DNA is TGTGCCAGCAGCTGGACAGGAAACGATGAGCAGTTCTTC. It is translated as CASSWTGNDEQFF.